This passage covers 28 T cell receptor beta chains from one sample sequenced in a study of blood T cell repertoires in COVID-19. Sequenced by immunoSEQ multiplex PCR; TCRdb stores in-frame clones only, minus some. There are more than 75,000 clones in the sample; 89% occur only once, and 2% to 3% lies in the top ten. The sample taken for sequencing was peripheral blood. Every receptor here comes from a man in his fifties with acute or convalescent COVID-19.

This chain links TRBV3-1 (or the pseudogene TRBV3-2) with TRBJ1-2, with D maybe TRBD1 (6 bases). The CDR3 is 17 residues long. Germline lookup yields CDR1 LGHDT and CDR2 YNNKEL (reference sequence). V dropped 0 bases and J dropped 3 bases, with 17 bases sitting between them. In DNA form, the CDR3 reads TGTGCCAGCAGCCAAGATAAAGGGGCAGGGGTGCACTATGGCTACACCTTC. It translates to CASSQDKGAGVHYGYTF.

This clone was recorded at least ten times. CDR3 bases: TGTGCCAGTAGCCTTAGCGGGGCCAGGGAGACCCAGTACTTC. This gives the protein CASSLSGARETQYF. The chain employs TRBV19 and TRBJ2-5; 8 bases fit TRBD2. V was clipped by 6 bases and J by 5 bases; unmatched bases: 8. This CDR3 has 14 amino acids. Germline V CDR1 and CDR2: LNHDA, SQIVND (reference sequence).

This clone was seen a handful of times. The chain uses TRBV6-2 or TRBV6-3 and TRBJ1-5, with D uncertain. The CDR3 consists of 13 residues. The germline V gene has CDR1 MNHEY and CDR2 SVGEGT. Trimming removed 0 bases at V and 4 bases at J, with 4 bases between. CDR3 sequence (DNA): TGTGCCAGCAGTTACTCGAGTAATCAGCCCCAGCATTTT. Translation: CASSYSSNQPQHF.

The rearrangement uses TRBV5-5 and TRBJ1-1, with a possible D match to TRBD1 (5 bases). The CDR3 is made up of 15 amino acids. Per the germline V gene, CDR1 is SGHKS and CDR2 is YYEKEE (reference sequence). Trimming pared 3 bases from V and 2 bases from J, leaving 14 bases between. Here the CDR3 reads CASSWRAGGNTEAFF. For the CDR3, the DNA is TGTGCCAGCAGCTGGAGGGCGGGGGGTAACACTGAAGCTTTCTTT.

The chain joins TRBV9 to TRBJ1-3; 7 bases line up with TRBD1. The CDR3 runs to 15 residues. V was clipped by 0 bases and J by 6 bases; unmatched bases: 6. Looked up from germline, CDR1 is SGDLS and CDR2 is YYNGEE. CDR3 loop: CASSVGGQRANTIYF. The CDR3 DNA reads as TGTGCCAGCAGCGTAGGGGGACAGAGAGCAAACACCATATATTTT.

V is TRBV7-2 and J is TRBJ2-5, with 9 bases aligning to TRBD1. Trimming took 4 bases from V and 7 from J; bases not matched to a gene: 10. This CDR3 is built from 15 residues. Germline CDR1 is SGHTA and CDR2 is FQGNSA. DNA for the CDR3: TGTGCCAGCAGCTCCTCCGGGACAGGGCCGAGGACCCAGTACTTC. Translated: CASSSSGTGPRTQYF. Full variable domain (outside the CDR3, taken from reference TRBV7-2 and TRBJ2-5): GAGVSQSPSNKVTEKGKDVELRCDPISGHTALYWYRQSLGQGLEFLIYFQGNSAPDKSGLPSDRFSAERTGGSVSTLTIQRTQQEDSAVYLCASSSSGTGPRTQYFGPGTRLLVL.

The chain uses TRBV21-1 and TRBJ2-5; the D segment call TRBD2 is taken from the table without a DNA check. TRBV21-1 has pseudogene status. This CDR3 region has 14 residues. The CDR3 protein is CASSKIRAQETQYF. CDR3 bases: TGTGCCAGCAGCAAAATAAGAGCTCAAGAGACCCAGTACTTC.

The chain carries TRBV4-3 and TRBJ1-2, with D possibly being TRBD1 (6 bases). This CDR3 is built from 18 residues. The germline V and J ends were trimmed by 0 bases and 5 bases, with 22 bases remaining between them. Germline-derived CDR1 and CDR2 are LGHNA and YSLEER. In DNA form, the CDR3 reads TGCGCCAGCAGCCAAGAGTATTACATACAGGGAAGGGGATATGGCTACACCTTC. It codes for CASSQEYYIQGRGYGYTF.

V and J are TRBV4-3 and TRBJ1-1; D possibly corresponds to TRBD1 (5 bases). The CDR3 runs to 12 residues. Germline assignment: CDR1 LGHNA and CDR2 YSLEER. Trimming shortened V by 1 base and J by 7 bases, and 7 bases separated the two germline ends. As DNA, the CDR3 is TGCGCCAGCAGCCAAGGGGGGGGTGAAGCTTTCTTT. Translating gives CASSQGGGEAFF.

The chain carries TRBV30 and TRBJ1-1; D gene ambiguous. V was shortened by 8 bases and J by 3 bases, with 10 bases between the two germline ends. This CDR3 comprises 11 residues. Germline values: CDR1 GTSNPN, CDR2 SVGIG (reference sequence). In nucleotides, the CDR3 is TGTGCCATAGAGACTTACACTGAAGCTTTCTTT. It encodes CAIETYTEAFF. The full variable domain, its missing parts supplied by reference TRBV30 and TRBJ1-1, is SQTIHQWPATLVQPVGSPLSLECTVEGTSNPNLYWYRQAAGRGLQLLFYSVGIGQISSEVPQNLSASRPQDRQFILSSKKLLLSDSGFYLCAIETYTEAFFGQGTRLTVV.

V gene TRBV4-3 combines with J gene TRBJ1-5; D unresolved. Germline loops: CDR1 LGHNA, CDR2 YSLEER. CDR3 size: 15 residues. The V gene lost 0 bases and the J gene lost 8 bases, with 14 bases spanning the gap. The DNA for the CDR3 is TGCGCCAGCAGCCAAGATTGGCCCAACGTGGAGCCCCAGCATTTT. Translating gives CASSQDWPNVEPQHF.

The CDR3 coding sequence is TGTGCCAGCAGTTACCGCGGGGGGGGGCTCGCTACGTTCTTC. Translation gives CASSYRGGGLATFF. The chain recombines TRBV6-2 or TRBV6-3 with TRBJ2-1, with 9 nucleotides matching TRBD2. This CDR3 is 14 amino acids long. Per germline, CDR1 MNHEY and CDR2 SVGEGT. V was clipped by 2 bases and J by 15 bases; unmatched bases: 11.

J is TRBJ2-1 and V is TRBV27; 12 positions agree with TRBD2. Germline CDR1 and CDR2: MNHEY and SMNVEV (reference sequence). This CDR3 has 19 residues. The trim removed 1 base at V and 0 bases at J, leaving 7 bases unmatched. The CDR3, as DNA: TGTGCCAGCAGTTTATACCTAGCGGGAGGGGAGAGCTCCTACAATGAGCAGTTCTTC. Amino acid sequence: CASSLYLAGGESSYNEQFF.

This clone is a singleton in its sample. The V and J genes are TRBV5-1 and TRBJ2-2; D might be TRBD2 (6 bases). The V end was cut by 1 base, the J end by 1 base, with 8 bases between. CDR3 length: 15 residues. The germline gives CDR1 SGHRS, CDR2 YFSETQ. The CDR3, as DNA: TGCGCCAGCAGCTTGATGGAGGGGAACACCGGGGAGCTGTTTTTT. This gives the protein CASSLMEGNTGELFF.

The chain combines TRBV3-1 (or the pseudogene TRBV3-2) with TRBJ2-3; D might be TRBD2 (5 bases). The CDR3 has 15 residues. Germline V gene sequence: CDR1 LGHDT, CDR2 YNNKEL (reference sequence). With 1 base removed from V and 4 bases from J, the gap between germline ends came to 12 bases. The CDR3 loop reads CASSQVRTSADTQYF. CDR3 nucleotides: TGTGCCAGCAGCCAAGTTCGGACTTCCGCAGATACGCAGTATTTT.

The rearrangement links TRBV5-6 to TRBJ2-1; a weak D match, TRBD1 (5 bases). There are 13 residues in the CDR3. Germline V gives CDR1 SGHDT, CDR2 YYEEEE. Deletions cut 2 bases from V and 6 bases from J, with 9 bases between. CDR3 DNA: TGTGCCAGCAGCTTAACAGGTCTCAATGAGCAGTTCTTC. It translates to CASSLTGLNEQFF.

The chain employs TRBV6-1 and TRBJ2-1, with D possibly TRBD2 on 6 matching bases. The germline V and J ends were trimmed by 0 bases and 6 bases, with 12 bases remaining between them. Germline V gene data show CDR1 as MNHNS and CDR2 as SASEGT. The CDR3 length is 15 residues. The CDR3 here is CASSEAGTSPNEQFF. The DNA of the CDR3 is TGTGCCAGCAGTGAAGCTGGTACTAGCCCCAATGAGCAGTTCTTC.

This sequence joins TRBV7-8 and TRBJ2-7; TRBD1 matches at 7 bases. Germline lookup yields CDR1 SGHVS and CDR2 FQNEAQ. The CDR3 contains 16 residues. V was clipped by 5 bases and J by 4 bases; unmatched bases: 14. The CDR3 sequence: CASSRMTGIYYYEQYF. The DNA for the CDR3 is TGTGCCAGCAGCCGGATGACAGGGATTTATTATTACGAGCAGTACTTC.

The CDR3: CSALTTEKLFF. The DNA of the CDR3 is TGCAGTGCTCTTACTACCGAAAAACTGTTTTTT. The V call is TRBV20-1, the J call TRBJ1-4; D is ambiguous. V lost 5 bases to trimming and J lost 8 bases, with 9 bases between them. Germline values: CDR1 DFQATT, CDR2 SNEGSKA (reference sequence). CDR3 length equals 11 residues.

The CDR3 spells CASSYFGGAGQPQHF. The CDR3 coding sequence is TGTGCCAGCAGTTACTTCGGGGGGGCTGGACAGCCCCAGCATTTT. The chain has TRBV6-5 and TRBJ1-5, with TRBD1 as a possible D gene (6 bases). The CDR3 is made up of 15 amino acids. V lost 1 base and J lost 7, with 14 bases in between. The germline gives CDR1 MNHEY, CDR2 SVGAGI.

The CDR3 DNA reads TGTGCCAGCAGCCGCACTAGCGGGAACACCGGGGAGCTGTTTTTT. Translation: CASSRTSGNTGELFF. The V call is TRBV7-9, the J call TRBJ2-2; 8 positions match TRBD2. This CDR3 has 15 residues. J was trimmed by 1 base and V by 5 bases; bases with no gene match: 3. Germline V CDR1 and CDR2: SEHNR, FQNEAQ (reference sequence).

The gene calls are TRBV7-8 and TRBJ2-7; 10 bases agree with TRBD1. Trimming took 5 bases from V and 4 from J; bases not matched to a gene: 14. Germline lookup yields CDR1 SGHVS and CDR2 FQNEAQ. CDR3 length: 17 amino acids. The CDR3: CASSAAGDRGVGYEQYF. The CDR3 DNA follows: TGTGCCAGCAGCGCGGCGGGGGACAGGGGTGTGGGGTACGAGCAGTACTTC. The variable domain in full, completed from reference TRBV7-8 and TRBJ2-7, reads GAGVSQSPRYKVAKRGQDVALRCDPISGHVSLFWYQQALGQGPEFLTYFQNEAQLDKSGLPSDRFFAERPEGSVSTLKIQRTQQEDSAVYLCASSAAGDRGVGYEQYFGPGTRLTVT.

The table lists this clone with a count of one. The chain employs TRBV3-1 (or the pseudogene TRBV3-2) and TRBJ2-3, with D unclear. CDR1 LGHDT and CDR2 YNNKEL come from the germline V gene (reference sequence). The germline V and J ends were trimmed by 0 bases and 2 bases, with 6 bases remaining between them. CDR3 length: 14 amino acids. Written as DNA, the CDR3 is TGTGCCAGCAGCCAAGATCCCTTCACAGATACGCAGTATTTT. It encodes CASSQDPFTDTQYF.

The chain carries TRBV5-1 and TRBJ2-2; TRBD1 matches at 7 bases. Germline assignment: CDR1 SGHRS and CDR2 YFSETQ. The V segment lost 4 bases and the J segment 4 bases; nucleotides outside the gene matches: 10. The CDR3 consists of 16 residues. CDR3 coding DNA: TGCGCCAGCAGCCCCCGTACAGGGGCGACCACCGGGGAGCTGTTTTTT. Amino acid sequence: CASSPRTGATTGELFF.

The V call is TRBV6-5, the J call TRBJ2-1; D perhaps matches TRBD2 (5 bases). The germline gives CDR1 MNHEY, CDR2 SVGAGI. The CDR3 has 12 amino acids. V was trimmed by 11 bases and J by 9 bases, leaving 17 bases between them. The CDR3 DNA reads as TGTGCCTCCGAGGCCCCCCGGGGTGAGCAGTTCTTC. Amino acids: CASEAPRGEQFF.

The CDR3 is CASSPQGDSGNTIYF. The CDR3 bases are TGTGCCAGTAGTCCCCAGGGTGATTCTGGAAACACCATATATTTT. V usage is TRBV19 and J usage is TRBJ1-3; D perhaps matches TRBD1 (5 bases). This CDR3 region has 15 residues. Germline V gene lookup returns CDR1 LNHDA and CDR2 SQIVND (reference sequence). V was clipped by 5 bases and J by 1 base, with 12 bases between them.

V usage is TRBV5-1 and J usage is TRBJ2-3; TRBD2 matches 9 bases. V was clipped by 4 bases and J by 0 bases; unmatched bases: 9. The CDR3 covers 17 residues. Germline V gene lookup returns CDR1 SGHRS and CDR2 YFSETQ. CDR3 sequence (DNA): TGCGCCAGCAGCGTGTTAGCGGGGGACCCTAGCACAGATACGCAGTATTTT. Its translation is CASSVLAGDPSTDTQYF.

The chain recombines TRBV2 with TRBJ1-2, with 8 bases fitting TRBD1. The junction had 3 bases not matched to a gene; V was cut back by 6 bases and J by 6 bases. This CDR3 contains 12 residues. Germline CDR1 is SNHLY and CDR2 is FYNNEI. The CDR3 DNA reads TGTGCCAGCAGGCCGGACAGGGATGGCTACACCTTC. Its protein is CASRPDRDGYTF.